This T cell receptor beta chain was documented in a study of T cell responses to AZD1222 COVID-19 vaccine. Study results and limitations: The donor cohort was predominantly white British with a female majority, and clonal diversity may have been underestimated.

In the case of this clone: Its specificity is unknown.

This CDR3 comprises 18 residues. The germline V gene encodes CDR1 SGHRS and CDR2 YFSETQ. Trimming cost V 0 bases and J 1 base; bases outside gene matches: 10. Data came from immunoSEQ multiplex PCR; TCRdb stores just in-frame clones and leaves some out. The sample contains about 34,000 clones, around three quarters of which appear only once. The TCR was taken from an adult who received the AZD1222 COVID-19 vaccine. The chain combines TRBV5-1 with TRBJ1-5, with 7 bases fitting TRBD1. The sample in question was peripheral blood, obtained 28 days after the second AZD1222 dose. This chain's CDR3 is CASSLGPQTGRSNQPQHF. For the CDR3, the DNA is TGCGCCAGCAGCTTGGGGCCCCAGACAGGGCGGAGCAATCAGCCCCAGCATTTT.